This TCR beta chain was documented in a study of blood T cell repertoires in COVID-19. Study-level information: COVID-19 samples, acute and convalescent, were from the United States, Italy and Spain. PBMCs, B-cell-depleted T cells, or T cells were the source of the cDNA or gDNA that made up the material.

The CDR3 sequence is 12 residues long. V was shortened by 3 bases and J by 6 bases, with 9 bases between the two germline ends. In germline, CDR1 is SQVTM, CDR2 ANQGSEA. As handled by the study authors: How many nucleated cells were present was estimated from reference gene primer amplification. Clones were sequenced by immunoSEQ multiplex PCR, and TCRdb holds only the in-frame ones, with some missing. V and J calls and clone size are given by that table; D and trimming were obtained from the DNA. The top ten clones hold roughly 15% of a sample with 50,000 or so clones, roughly 85% of them seen once.

The receptor's source is a human donor in a cohort sampled during active COVID-19. V is TRBV29-1 and J is TRBJ2-1; D unresolved. Sequencing input: peripheral blood. The CDR3 bases are TGCAGCGTTGACACAGCTCTCAATGAGCAGTTCTTC. The encoded protein is CSVDTALNEQFF.